This TCR beta chain was sequenced during a study of blood T cell repertoires in COVID-19. Study background: Sites across the United States, Italy and Spain contributed samples from acute and convalescent COVID-19. T cells, B-cell-depleted T cells, or PBMCs supplied cDNA or gDNA.

There are 14 residues in the CDR3. Trimming pared 1 base from V and 3 bases from J, leaving 13 bases between. The germline V gene encodes CDR1 GTSNPN and CDR2 SVGIG (reference sequence). Assay: immunoSEQ multiplex PCR; the TCRdb copy retains only in-frame clones and omits some. Among 250,000 to 350,000 clones listed, around 89% were seen once. The receptor was derived from a woman in her forties or fifties with active or convalescent COVID-19. Material for sequencing was peripheral blood. The V gene is TRBV30, the J gene TRBJ2-7; tentatively, D is TRBD1 (5 bases). This CDR3 reads CAWSGGRGHYEQYF. The CDR3 bases are TGTGCCTGGAGTGGGGGTAGGGGCCACTACGAGCAGTACTTC.